The 25 T cell receptor beta chains presented below share a single source sample, sequenced in a study of T-cell reconstitution after alpha-beta-depleted transplantation in children. TCRbeta library construction was performed incorporating unique molecular identifiers. TCRdb used MiXCR to reprocess the PCR reads, holding one entry per CDR3 protein. The data hold 500,000 to 600,000 distinct CDR3 sequences, with around 17% observed a single time. Here the sequenced sample was PBMCs from the stem cell graft donor, taken from the stem cell graft. These TCRs come from a human donor who donated a stem cell graft to a child with acute lymphoblastic leukemia.

This clonotype appeared a few times. This sequence joins TRBV19 and TRBJ2-7, with 10 bases fitting TRBD1. Germline V gene data show CDR1 as LNHDA and CDR2 as SQIVND (reference sequence). CDR3 length: 14 residues. The V and J ends lost 5 bases and 7 bases, in that order; junction bases with no gene match: 8. CDR3 residues: CASSPRQGASEQYF. CDR3 DNA sequence: TGTGCCAGTAGTCCGCGACAGGGGGCGAGTGAGCAGTACTTC.

CDR3 DNA: TGTGCCAGCAGTTTATGGCAGGGTCCCCTCCAAGAGACCCAGTACTTC. Translating it yields CASSLWQGPLQETQYF. This chain connects TRBV12-3 or TRBV12-4 to TRBJ2-5; the D gene is possibly TRBD1 (5 bases). V was trimmed by 2 bases and J by 1 base, leaving 14 bases between them. The CDR3 loop spans 16 amino acids.

This chain joins TRBV20-1 and TRBJ1-6; D uncertain. Germline-derived CDR1 and CDR2 are DFQATT and SNEGSKA (reference sequence). V was pared by 3 bases and J by 10 bases, with 19 bases between. This CDR3 contains 15 residues. The CDR3 is CSASLRTASGSPLHF. DNA of the CDR3: TGCAGTGCTAGCCTCAGGACGGCCTCGGGGTCACCCCTCCACTTT.

The CDR3 DNA is TGCGCCAGCAGTGATCTCTCCCCTGGACAGCAGAACACTGAAGCTTTCTTT. Residues: CASSDLSPGQQNTEAFF. The chain uses TRBV10-1 and TRBJ1-1, with D possibly being TRBD1 (6 bases). Trimming stripped 3 bases from V and 1 base from J, with 18 bases between. The germline V gene encodes CDR1 WNHNN and CDR2 SYGVQD (reference sequence). The CDR3 is 17 amino acids.

The V and J genes are TRBV5-1 and TRBJ1-1, with 10 bases identical to TRBD1. This CDR3 is built from 17 residues. Germline V gives CDR1 SGHRS, CDR2 YFSETQ. V lost 5 bases, J lost 4 bases, and 14 bases stayed unmatched. CDR3 residues: CASSPGGDRGRSTEAFF. The CDR3 DNA follows: TGCGCCAGCAGTCCCGGTGGAGACAGGGGGCGAAGCACTGAAGCTTTCTTT. Together with reference TRBV5-1 and TRBJ1-1, the CDR3 gives the full variable domain: KAGVTQTPRYLIKTRGQQVTLSCSPISGHRSVSWYQQTPGQGLQFLFEYFSETQRNKGNFPGRFSGRQFSNSRSEMNVSTLELGDSALYLCASSPGGDRGRSTEAFFGQGTRLTVV.

The chain employs TRBV20-1 and TRBJ2-1, with 7 bases matching TRBD2. The length of the CDR3 is 14 residues. CDR1 is DFQATT and CDR2 is SNEGSKA in the germline V gene (reference sequence). The ends lost 6 bases at V and 7 bases at J; junction bases unmatched: 12. CDR3 nucleotides: TGCAGTGCCCCCGCAGCGGGAATTGGAAATGAGCAGTTCTTC. Encoded protein: CSAPAAGIGNEQFF.

This chain joins TRBV29-1 and TRBJ1-2; TRBD1 matches 8 bases. With V trimmed by 4 bases and J by 7 bases, 14 bases remained unmatched. Germline V gene sequence: CDR1 SQVTM, CDR2 ANQGSEA. The CDR3 has 15 residues. The chain's CDR3 is CSVGGTGIPRGGYTF. The DNA for the CDR3 is TGCAGCGTTGGAGGGACAGGCATCCCTCGGGGTGGCTACACCTTC. Drawing the rest from reference TRBV29-1 and TRBJ1-2, the complete variable domain is SAVISQKPSRDICQRGTSLTIQCQVDSQVTMMFWYRQQPGQSLTLIATANQGSEATYESGFVIDKFPISRPNLTFSTLTVSNMSPEDSSIYLCSVGGTGIPRGGYTFGSGTRLTVV.

This CDR3 reads CASSWRTGDYNEQFF. As DNA, the CDR3 is TGTGCCAGCAGCTGGAGGACAGGGGACTACAATGAGCAGTTCTTC. The rearrangement joins TRBV11-2 to TRBJ2-1, with TRBD1 identical over 9 bases. The CDR3 extends over 15 amino acids. Germline V gene data show CDR1 as SGHAT and CDR2 as FQNNGV. V dropped 4 bases and J dropped 3; count of bases not matched to a gene: 4.

This clonotype has just a few counts. The chain combines TRBV24-1 with TRBJ2-2; 7 bases align to TRBD1. The CDR3 totals 13 residues. CDR1 KGHDR and CDR2 SFDVKD come from the germline V gene. The trim removed 4 bases at V and 5 bases at J, leaving 0 bases unmatched. The CDR3 nucleotides are TGTGCCACCAGTGAACAGGGGACCGGGGAGCTGTTTTTT. Its protein product is CATSEQGTGELFF.

The chain links TRBV14 to TRBJ2-7, with unresolved D. Germline CDR1 reads SGHDN; CDR2 reads FVKESK. There are 15 residues in the CDR3. Trimming pared 4 bases from V and 2 bases from J, leaving 15 bases between. The CDR3, as DNA: TGTGCCAGCAGCCTATACTTGAGAGGCCCCTACGAGCAGTACTTC. This codes for CASSLYLRGPYEQYF.

This clonotype was detected a few times. The chain joins TRBV12-3 or TRBV12-4 to TRBJ2-5, with 7 bases lining up with TRBD2. With 7 bases clipped from V and 5 bases from J, the junction kept 7 bases outside the gene matches. CDR3 size: 13 residues. The CDR3 loop reads CASTSAGRETQYF. CDR3 DNA sequence: TGTGCCAGCACCTCAGCGGGACGGGAGACCCAGTACTTC.

The J gene is TRBJ2-1, the V gene TRBV29-1, with TRBD2 matching over 9 bases. The germline CDR1 and CDR2 sequences are SQVTM and ANQGSEA. After removal of 7 bases from V and 2 bases from J, the junction contained 15 bases not matched to a gene. This CDR3 comprises 17 residues. CDR3 sequence reads: CSAVSGRHPSPYNEQFF. CDR3 in DNA: TGCAGCGCCGTTAGCGGGAGACACCCATCGCCCTACAATGAGCAGTTCTTC.

This clonotype was seen a handful of times. The gene calls are TRBV5-1 and TRBJ2-7; the D gene is possibly TRBD1 (5 bases). Germline assignment: CDR1 SGHRS and CDR2 YFSETQ. V shed 6 bases and J shed 4 bases, with 8 bases lying between them. This CDR3 spans 11 amino acids. The CDR3 protein is CASNTGYEQYF. Here the CDR3 DNA reads TGCGCCAGCAACACAGGTTACGAGCAGTACTTC.

The sample holds a few counts of this clonotype. V and J are TRBV7-9 and TRBJ2-3; D possibly corresponds to TRBD2 (6 bases). The CDR3 sequence is 13 residues long. The V end was cut by 6 bases, the J end by 4 bases, with 11 bases between. CDR1 is SEHNR and CDR2 is FQNEAQ in the germline V gene (reference sequence). The CDR3 region has the DNA TGTGCCAGCAGGCCTAGCGTGGCAGATACGCAGTATTTT. Translation: CASRPSVADTQYF.

This clonotype was seen more than once but under ten times. The gene calls are TRBV29-1 and TRBJ1-1; 7 bases fit TRBD1. Germline loops: CDR1 SQVTM, CDR2 ANQGSEA. Trimming removed 6 bases from V and 5 bases from J; junction bases left unmatched: 9. The CDR3 runs to 13 residues. The CDR3 sequence: CSVPQGVQTEAFF. The CDR3 region has the DNA TGCAGCGTGCCCCAGGGGGTACAGACTGAAGCTTTCTTT.

The chain employs TRBV11-2 and TRBJ2-5; the D gene is possibly TRBD2 (6 bases). The V gene's germline CDR1 is SGHAT and CDR2 FQNNGV. The CDR3 consists of 18 residues. V was trimmed by 1 base and J by 3 bases, leaving 21 bases between them. CDR3 in DNA: TGTGCCAGCAGCTTAGGGGGTCATTGGCGAGCGGGTGAAGAGACCCAGTACTTC. Translating gives CASSLGGHWRAGEETQYF.

The rearrangement links TRBV6-5 to TRBJ2-1; 10 bases line up with TRBD1. The CDR3 contains 16 residues. CDR1 MNHEY and CDR2 SVGAGI come from the germline V gene. The V gene end was trimmed by 2 bases and the J gene end by 6 bases; junction bases not matched to a gene: 7. The CDR3 loop is CASSYNLGTGVNEQFF. The CDR3 bases are TGTGCCAGCAGTTACAATTTAGGGACAGGGGTCAATGAGCAGTTCTTC.

The J gene is TRBJ2-1, the V gene TRBV15; no definite D call. The V and J ends lost 5 bases and 10 bases respectively, with 9 bases between them. This CDR3 has 11 amino acids. CDR1 is LNHNV, CDR2 YYDKDF, per germline (reference sequence). CDR3 coding DNA: TGTGCCACCAGCTTCCAACACGAGCAGTTCTTC. It specifies CATSFQHEQFF.

The V gene is TRBV18, the J gene TRBJ1-5; possibly TRBD1 for D (5 bases). The CDR3 contains 16 residues. V lost 1 base, J lost 2 bases, and 12 bases lay in between. Germline CDR1 KGHSH, CDR2 LQKENI. DNA of the CDR3: TGTGCCAGCTCACCACTAAGGGGCGCGGGCAATCAGCCCCAGCATTTT. Protein product: CASSPLRGAGNQPQHF.

In regard to this clonotype: An end of the junction differs from the germline gene, which may be a read error. The V gene is TRBV5-1, the J gene TRBJ1-1; D gene unclear. CDR1 and CDR2 from the germline V gene are SGHRS and YFSETQ. The CDR3 has 13 residues. This CDR3 reads CDSSLETNTEAFF. The DNA for the CDR3 is TGCGACAGCAGCTTAGAGACGAACACTGAAGCTTTCTTT.

This clonotype was observed a handful of times. The chain links TRBV27 to TRBJ2-1; D is tentatively TRBD1 or TRBD2 (6 bases each). The ends were cut back, 3 bases at V and 2 bases at J, with 26 bases in the middle. Germline V gene data show CDR1 as MNHEY and CDR2 as SMNVEV (reference sequence). The CDR3 loop spans 20 amino acids. The CDR3 loop reads CASSFRSARGAGRAYNEQFF. CDR3 DNA sequence: TGTGCCAGCAGTTTTCGGTCTGCGAGGGGGGCGGGGCGGGCCTACAATGAGCAGTTCTTC.

This clonotype was detected once. The chain combines TRBV7-3 with TRBJ2-3; TRBD2 might be the D (7 bases). Per germline, CDR1 SGHTA and CDR2 FQGTGA. The CDR3 covers 15 residues. V lost 5 bases, J lost 9 bases, and 21 bases lay in between. Here the CDR3 reads CASSNSRDYQGTQYF. DNA for the CDR3: TGTGCCAGCAGCAACTCCCGGGACTACCAGGGGACGCAGTATTTT.

This clonotype was seen a handful of times. The genes are TRBV20-1 and TRBJ2-1; 8 bases are a match to TRBD2. The CDR3 runs 14 residues. CDR1 is DFQATT and CDR2 is SNEGSKA in the germline V gene (reference sequence). Trimming took 0 bases from V and 8 from J; bases not matched to a gene: 6. CDR3 residues: CSARDRLAFYEQFF. The CDR3 DNA reads as TGCAGTGCTAGAGATAGACTAGCGTTCTATGAGCAGTTCTTC.

V and J are TRBV5-1 and TRBJ2-4; a possible D gene is TRBD2 (5 bases). The CDR3 sequence is 16 residues long. Germline assignment: CDR1 SGHRS and CDR2 YFSETQ. Trimming pared 0 bases from V and 2 bases from J, leaving 12 bases between. The CDR3 sequence is CASSLGPGRTKNIQYF. The CDR3, as DNA: TGCGCCAGCAGCTTGGGTCCGGGAAGAACCAAAAACATTCAGTACTTC.

This clonotype was picked up a small number of times. The chain is built from TRBV7-6 and TRBJ2-2; TRBD1 aligns across 11 bases. CDR3 length: 17 amino acids. Trimming at V came to 7 bases and at J to 4 bases, leaving 11 bases not matched to a gene. Germline V CDR1 and CDR2: SGHVS, FNYEAQ. The CDR3 spells CASNPLSGTGGTGELFF. DNA for the CDR3: TGTGCCAGCAACCCCCTTTCCGGGACAGGGGGCACCGGGGAGCTGTTTTTT.